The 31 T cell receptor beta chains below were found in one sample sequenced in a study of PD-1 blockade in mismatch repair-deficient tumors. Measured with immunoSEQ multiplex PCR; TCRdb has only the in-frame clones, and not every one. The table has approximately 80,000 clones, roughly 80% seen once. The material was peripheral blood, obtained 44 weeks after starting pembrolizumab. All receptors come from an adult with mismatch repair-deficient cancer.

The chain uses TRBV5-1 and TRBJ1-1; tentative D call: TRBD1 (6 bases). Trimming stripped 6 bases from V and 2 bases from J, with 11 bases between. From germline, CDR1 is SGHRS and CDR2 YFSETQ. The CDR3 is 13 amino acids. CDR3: CASNGQTNTEAFF. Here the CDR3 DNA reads TGCGCCAGCAACGGACAGACAAACACTGAAGCTTTCTTT.

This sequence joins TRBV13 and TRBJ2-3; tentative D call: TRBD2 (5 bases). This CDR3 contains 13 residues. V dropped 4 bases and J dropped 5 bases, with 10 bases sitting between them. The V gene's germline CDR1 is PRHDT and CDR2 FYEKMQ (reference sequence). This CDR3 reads CASSSAGVDTQYF. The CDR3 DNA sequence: TGTGCCAGCAGCTCTGCCGGGGTAGATACGCAGTATTTT. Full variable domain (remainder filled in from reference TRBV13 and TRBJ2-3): AAGVIQSPRHLIKEKRETATLKCYPIPRHDTVYWYQQGPGQDPQFLISFYEKMQSDKGSIPDRFSAQQFSDYHSELNMSSLELGDSALYFCASSSAGVDTQYFGPGTRLTVL.

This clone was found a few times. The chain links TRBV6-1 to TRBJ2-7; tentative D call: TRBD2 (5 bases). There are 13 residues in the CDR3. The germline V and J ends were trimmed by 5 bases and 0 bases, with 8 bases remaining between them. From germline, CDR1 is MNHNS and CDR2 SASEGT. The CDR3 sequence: CASSRTPSYEQYF. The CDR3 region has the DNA TGTGCCAGCAGTAGGACTCCCTCCTACGAGCAGTACTTC.

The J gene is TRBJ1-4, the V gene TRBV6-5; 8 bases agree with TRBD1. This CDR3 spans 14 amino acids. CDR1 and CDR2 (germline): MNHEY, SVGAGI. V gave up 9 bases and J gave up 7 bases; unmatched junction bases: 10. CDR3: CARIDRGESEKLFF. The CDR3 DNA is TGTGCCAGAATCGACAGGGGAGAAAGTGAAAAACTGTTTTTT.

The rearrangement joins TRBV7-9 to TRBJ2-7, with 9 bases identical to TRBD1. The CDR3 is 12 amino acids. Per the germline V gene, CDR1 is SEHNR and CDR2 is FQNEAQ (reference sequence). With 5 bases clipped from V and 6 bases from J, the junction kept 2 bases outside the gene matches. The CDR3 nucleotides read TGTGCCAGCAGCAAGACAGGGGGCGAGCAGTACTTC. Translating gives CASSKTGGEQYF.

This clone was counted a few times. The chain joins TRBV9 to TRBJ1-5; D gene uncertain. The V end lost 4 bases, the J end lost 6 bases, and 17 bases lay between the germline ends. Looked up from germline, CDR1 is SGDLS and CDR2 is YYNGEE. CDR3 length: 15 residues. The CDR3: CASSPTELWTQPQHF. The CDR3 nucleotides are TGTGCCAGCAGCCCTACCGAGTTGTGGACTCAGCCCCAGCATTTT.

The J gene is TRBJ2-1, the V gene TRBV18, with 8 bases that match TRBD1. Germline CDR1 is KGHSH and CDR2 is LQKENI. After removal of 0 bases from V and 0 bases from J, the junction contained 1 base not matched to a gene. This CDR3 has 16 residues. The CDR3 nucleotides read TGTGCCAGCTCACCACCCACAGGGGGCTCCTACAATGAGCAGTTCTTC. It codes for CASSPPTGGSYNEQFF.

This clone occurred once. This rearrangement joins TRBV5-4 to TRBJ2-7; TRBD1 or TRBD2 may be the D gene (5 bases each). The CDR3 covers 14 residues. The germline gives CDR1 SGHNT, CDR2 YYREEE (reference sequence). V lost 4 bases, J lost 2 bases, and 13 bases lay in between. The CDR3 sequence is CASSVGDGPYEQYF. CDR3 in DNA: TGTGCCAGCAGCGTAGGGGACGGTCCCTACGAGCAGTACTTC.

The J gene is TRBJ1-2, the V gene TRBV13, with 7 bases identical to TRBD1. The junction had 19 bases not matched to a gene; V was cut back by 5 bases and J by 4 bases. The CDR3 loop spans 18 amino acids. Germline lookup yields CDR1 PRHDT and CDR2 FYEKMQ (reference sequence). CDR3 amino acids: CASSQTRSGQMFGYGYTF. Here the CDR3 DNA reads TGTGCCAGCAGCCAAACACGGTCGGGACAGATGTTTGGCTATGGCTACACCTTC. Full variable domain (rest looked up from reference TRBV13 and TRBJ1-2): AAGVIQSPRHLIKEKRETATLKCYPIPRHDTVYWYQQGPGQDPQFLISFYEKMQSDKGSIPDRFSAQQFSDYHSELNMSSLELGDSALYFCASSQTRSGQMFGYGYTFGSGTRLTVV.

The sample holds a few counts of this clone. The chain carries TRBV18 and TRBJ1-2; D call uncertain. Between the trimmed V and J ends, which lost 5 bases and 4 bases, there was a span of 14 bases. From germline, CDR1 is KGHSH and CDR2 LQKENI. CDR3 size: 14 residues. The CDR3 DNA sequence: TGTGCCAGCTCAGATGAAGGCTCCAGCTATGGCTACACCTTC. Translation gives CASSDEGSSYGYTF.

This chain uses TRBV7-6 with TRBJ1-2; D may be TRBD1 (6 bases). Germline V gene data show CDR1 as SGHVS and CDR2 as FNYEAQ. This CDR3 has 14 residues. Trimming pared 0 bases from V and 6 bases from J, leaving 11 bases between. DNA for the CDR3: TGTGCCAGCAGCTTAGCGTTCGCAGGGGATGGCTACACCTTC. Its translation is CASSLAFAGDGYTF.

The CDR3 DNA reads as TGTGCCAGCACCCCTTCGACTAGCGGGAGTTACGAGCAGTACTTC. It specifies CASTPSTSGSYEQYF. The chain recombines TRBV6-5 with TRBJ2-7, with 12 bases fitting TRBD2. Per the germline V gene, CDR1 is MNHEY and CDR2 is SVGAGI. CDR3 length: 15 amino acids. The trim removed 7 bases at V and 4 bases at J, leaving 8 bases unmatched.

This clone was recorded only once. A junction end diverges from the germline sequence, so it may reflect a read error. This chain's CDR3 is CASSSPRTGTGWQLF. CDR3 coding DNA: TGTGCCAGCAGTTCCCCACGCACGGGTACCGGGTGGCAGCTCTTC. The genes are TRBV6-5 and TRBJ2-1; D is undetermined. CDR1 MNHEY and CDR2 SVGAGI come from the germline V gene. The CDR3 has 15 residues.

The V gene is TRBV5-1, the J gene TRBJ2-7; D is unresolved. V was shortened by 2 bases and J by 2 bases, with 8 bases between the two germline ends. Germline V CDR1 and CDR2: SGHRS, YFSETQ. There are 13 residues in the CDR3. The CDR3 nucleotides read TGCGCCAGCAGCTTTGACGGAACCTACGAGCAGTACTTC. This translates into CASSFDGTYEQYF.

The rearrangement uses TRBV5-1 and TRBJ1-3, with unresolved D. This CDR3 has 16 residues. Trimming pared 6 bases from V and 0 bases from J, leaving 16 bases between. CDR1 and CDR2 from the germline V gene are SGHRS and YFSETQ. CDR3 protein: CASTLDGLSSGNTIYF. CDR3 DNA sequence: TGCGCCAGCACGTTAGACGGACTTAGCTCTGGAAACACCATATATTTT.

The chain's CDR3 is CASSATGLVVYEQFF. CDR3 nucleotides: TGTGCCAGCAGTGCAACGGGACTAGTCGTATATGAGCAGTTCTTC. V is TRBV25-1 and J is TRBJ2-1; 8 positions match TRBD2. The CDR3 runs 15 residues. CDR1 is MGHDK, CDR2 SYGVNS, per germline. V lost 4 bases and J lost 8; bases outside the gene matches: 10.

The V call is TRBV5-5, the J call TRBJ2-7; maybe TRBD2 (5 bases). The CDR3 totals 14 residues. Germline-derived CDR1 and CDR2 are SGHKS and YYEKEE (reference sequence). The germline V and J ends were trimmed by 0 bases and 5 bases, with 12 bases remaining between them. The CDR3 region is CASSLVPSGNEQYF. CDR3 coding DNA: TGTGCCAGCAGCTTGGTCCCTTCGGGGAACGAGCAGTACTTC.

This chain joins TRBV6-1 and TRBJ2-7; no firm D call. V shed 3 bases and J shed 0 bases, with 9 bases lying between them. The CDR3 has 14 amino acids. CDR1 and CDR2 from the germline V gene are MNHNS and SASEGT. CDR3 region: CASSDFGGSYEQYF. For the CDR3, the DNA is TGTGCCAGCAGTGACTTTGGCGGCTCCTACGAGCAGTACTTC.

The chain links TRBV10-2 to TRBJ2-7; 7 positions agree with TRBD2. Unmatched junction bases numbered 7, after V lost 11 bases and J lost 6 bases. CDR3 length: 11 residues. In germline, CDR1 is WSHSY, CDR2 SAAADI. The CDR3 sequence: CAGGEGSEQYF. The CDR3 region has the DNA TGCGCCGGAGGGGAGGGCTCCGAGCAGTACTTC.

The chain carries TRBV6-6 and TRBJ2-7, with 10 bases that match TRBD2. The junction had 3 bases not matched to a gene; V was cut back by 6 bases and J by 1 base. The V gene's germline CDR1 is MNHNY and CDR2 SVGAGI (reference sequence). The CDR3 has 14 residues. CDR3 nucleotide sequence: TGTGCCAGCAGATCACTAGCGGGATCCTACGAGCAGTACTTC. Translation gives CASRSLAGSYEQYF.

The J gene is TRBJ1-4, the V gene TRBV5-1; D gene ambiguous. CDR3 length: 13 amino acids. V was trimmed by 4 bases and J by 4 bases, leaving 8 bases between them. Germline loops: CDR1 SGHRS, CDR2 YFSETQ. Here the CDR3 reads CASSRELNEKLFF. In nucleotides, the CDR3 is TGCGCCAGCAGCAGGGAGCTTAATGAAAAACTGTTTTTT.

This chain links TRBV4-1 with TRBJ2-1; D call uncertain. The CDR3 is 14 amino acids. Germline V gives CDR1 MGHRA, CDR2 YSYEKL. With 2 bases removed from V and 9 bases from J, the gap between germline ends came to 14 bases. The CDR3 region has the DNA TGCGCCAGCAGCCAAATAACGGCCTTAAGTGAGCAGTTCTTC. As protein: CASSQITALSEQFF.

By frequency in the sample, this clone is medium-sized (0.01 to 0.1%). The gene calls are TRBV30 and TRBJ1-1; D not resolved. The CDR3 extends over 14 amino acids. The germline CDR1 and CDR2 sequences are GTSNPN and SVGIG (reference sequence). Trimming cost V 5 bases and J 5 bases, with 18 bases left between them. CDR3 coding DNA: TGTGCCTGGGGCCGATCGACGAGAGGGACTGAAGCTTTCTTT. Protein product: CAWGRSTRGTEAFF.

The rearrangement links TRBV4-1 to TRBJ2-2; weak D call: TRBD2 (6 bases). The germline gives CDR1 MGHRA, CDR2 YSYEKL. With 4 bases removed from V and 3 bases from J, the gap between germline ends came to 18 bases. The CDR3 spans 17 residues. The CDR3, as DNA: TGCGCCAGCAGCCTAGAAATAGCGGTATACTACACCGGGGAGCTGTTTTTT. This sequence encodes CASSLEIAVYYTGELFF.

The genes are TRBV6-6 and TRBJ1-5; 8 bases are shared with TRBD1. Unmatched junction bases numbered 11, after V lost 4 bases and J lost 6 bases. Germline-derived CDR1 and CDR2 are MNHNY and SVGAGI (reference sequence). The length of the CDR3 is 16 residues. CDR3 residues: CASSSTGQGGGQPQHF. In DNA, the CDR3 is TGTGCCAGCAGTTCAACCGGACAGGGTGGTGGTCAGCCCCAGCATTTT.

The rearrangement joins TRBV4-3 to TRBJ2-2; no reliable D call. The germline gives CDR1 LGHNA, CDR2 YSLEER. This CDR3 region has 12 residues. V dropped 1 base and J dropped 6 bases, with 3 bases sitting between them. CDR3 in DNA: TGCGCCAGCAGCCAAGCCTCCGGGGAGCTGTTTTTT. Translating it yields CASSQASGELFF.

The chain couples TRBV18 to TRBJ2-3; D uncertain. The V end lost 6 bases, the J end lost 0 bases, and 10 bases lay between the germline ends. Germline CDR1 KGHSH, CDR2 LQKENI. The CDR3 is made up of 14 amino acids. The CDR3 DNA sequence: TGTGCCAGCTCCCTTTACACGAGCACAGATACGCAGTATTTT. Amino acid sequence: CASSLYTSTDTQYF.

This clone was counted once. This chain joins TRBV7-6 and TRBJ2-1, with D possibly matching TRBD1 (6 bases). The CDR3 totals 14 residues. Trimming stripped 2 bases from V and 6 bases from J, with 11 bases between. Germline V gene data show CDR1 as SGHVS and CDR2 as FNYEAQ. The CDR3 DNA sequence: TGTGCCAGCAGCTTATCCCCAGGGGCCAATGAGCAGTTCTTC. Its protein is CASSLSPGANEQFF.

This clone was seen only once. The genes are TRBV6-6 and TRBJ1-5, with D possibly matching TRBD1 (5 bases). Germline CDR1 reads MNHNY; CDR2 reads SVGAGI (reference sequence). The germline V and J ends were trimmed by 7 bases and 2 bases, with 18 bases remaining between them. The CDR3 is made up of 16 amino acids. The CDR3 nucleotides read TGTGCCAGCACCGACCGGCGGGGGAAGGGCAATCAGCCCCAGCATTTT. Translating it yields CASTDRRGKGNQPQHF.

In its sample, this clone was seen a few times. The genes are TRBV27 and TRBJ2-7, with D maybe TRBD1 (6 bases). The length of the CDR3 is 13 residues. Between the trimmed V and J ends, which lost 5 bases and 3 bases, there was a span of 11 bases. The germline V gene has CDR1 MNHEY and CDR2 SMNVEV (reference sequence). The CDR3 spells CASSMGQLYEQYF. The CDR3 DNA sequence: TGTGCCAGCAGTATGGGACAACTCTACGAGCAGTACTTC.

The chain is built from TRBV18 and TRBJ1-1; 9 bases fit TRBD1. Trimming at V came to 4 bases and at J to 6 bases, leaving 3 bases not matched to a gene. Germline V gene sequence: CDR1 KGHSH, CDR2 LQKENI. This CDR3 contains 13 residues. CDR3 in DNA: TGTGCCAGCTCACAGGGACAGGGCGCTGAAGCTTTCTTT. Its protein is CASSQGQGAEAFF. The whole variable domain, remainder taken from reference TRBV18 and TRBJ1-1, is NAGVMQNPRHLVRRRGQEARLRCSPMKGHSHVYWYRQLPEEGLKFMVYLQKENIIDESGMPKERFSAEFPKEGPSILRIQQVVRGDSAAYFCASSQGQGAEAFFGQGTRLTVV.